The 14 T cell receptor beta chains below all came from one sample that was sequenced in a study of T cell repertoires in cytomegalovirus infection. TCRdb re-called the reads with MiXCR, one entry per CDR3 protein. This sample yields under 450,000 distinct CDR3 sequences, of which around a third are seen a single time; roughly 14% belongs to the top ten. No antigen is known for these receptors. Sequencing was performed on cultured PBMCs, taken from culture after CMV antigen stimulation. The source is a human donor in good health (CMV status not recorded). Some clones in this sample may be carry-over from other donors' samples.

This chain uses TRBV7-6 with TRBJ2-3; D is undetermined. Germline CDR1 and CDR2: SGHVS and FNYEAQ. The V gene lost 1 base and the J gene lost 4 bases, with 12 bases spanning the gap. The CDR3 is 15 residues long. The CDR3 here is CASSLEGSGADTQYF. The CDR3 bases are TGTGCCAGCAGCTTAGAAGGGTCTGGGGCAGATACGCAGTATTTT.

This clonotype has a count of ten or more. V gene TRBV7-2 combines with J gene TRBJ2-2; TRBD2 might be the D (6 bases). V dropped 5 bases and J dropped 7 bases, with 17 bases sitting between them. Germline values: CDR1 SGHTA, CDR2 FQGNSA. This CDR3 spans 15 amino acids. Here the CDR3 reads CASSPGGIDRGELFF. The CDR3 DNA sequence: TGTGCCAGCAGCCCTGGGGGGATCGACCGCGGGGAGCTGTTTTTT.

This chain connects TRBV11-2 to TRBJ1-4; TRBD1 aligns across 8 bases. J was trimmed by 8 bases and V by 4 bases; bases with no gene match: 3. CDR3 length: 13 amino acids. Germline assignment: CDR1 SGHAT and CDR2 FQNNGV. In nucleotides, the CDR3 is TGTGCCAGCAGCTGGACAGGGTACGAAAAACTGTTTTTT. Protein sequence: CASSWTGYEKLFF. The variable domain in full, completed from reference TRBV11-2 and TRBJ1-4, reads EAGVAQSPRYKIIEKRQSVAFWCNPISGHATLYWYQQILGQGPKLLIQFQNNGVVDDSQLPKDRFSAERLKGVDSTLKIQPAKLEDSAVYLCASSWTGYEKLFFGSGTQLSVL.

The V call is TRBV7-3, the J call TRBJ2-6; 12 bases agree with TRBD2. Per germline, CDR1 SGHTA and CDR2 FQGTGA. J lost 2 bases, V lost 5 bases, and 7 bases had no gene match. The CDR3 has 18 amino acids. The DNA of the CDR3 is TGTGCCAGCAGCCCAGACGGACTAGCGGGAACTGGGGCCAACGTCCTGACTTTC. Its protein is CASSPDGLAGTGANVLTF.

The chain combines TRBV4-2 with TRBJ2-1; no reliable D call. CDR1 is LGHNA and CDR2 is YNFKEQ in the germline V gene. The CDR3 extends over 13 amino acids. V dropped 3 bases and J dropped 5 bases, with 8 bases sitting between them. Written as DNA, the CDR3 is TGTGCCAGCAGCCATGCCGAGGACAATGAGCAGTTCTTC. Residues: CASSHAEDNEQFF.

This clonotype showed up many times. The V gene is TRBV29-1, the J gene TRBJ2-7; the match to TRBD2 covers 7 bases. After removal of 4 bases from V and 3 bases from J, the junction contained 3 bases not matched to a gene. Germline lookup yields CDR1 SQVTM and CDR2 ANQGSEA. The CDR3 sequence is 12 residues long. The CDR3 reads CSVGERDYEQYF. The CDR3 DNA sequence: TGCAGCGTTGGGGAGCGGGACTACGAGCAGTACTTC.

The chain carries TRBV2 and TRBJ2-3; D possibly uses TRBD1 or TRBD2 (5 bases each). The germline V gene has CDR1 SNHLY and CDR2 FYNNEI. The CDR3 is 15 amino acids. Trimming stripped 7 bases from V and 1 base from J, with 15 bases between. The DNA of the CDR3 is TGTGCCAGCACCGAGGGGTTTTCGGGCACAGATACGCAGTATTTT. Its translation: CASTEGFSGTDTQYF.

This chain uses TRBV19 with TRBJ1-4, with TRBD1 identical over 7 bases. The CDR3 contains 14 residues. Looked up from germline, CDR1 is LNHDA and CDR2 is SQIVND (reference sequence). Trimming removed 10 bases from V and 4 bases from J; junction bases left unmatched: 9. The CDR3 protein is CATADRANNEKLFF. The CDR3 bases are TGTGCCACCGCTGACAGGGCAAATAATGAAAAACTGTTTTTT.

This clonotype has a handful of counts. This chain joins TRBV19 and TRBJ2-1; 7 bases line up with TRBD2. This CDR3 has 17 amino acids. The trim removed 6 bases at V and 4 bases at J, leaving 15 bases unmatched. The germline gives CDR1 LNHDA, CDR2 SQIVND (reference sequence). CDR3 protein: CASSPPPGSGLYNEQFF. The CDR3 DNA is TGTGCCAGTAGCCCTCCTCCGGGTAGCGGGCTGTACAATGAGCAGTTCTTC.

The chain links TRBV20-1 to TRBJ1-2, with 8 bases that match TRBD1. V shed 2 bases and J 5 bases; nucleotides not matched to a gene: 4. CDR1 and CDR2 (germline): DFQATT, SNEGSKA (reference sequence). There are 13 residues in the CDR3. CDR3 region: CSARPQGAYGYTF. In DNA form, the CDR3 reads TGCAGTGCTAGACCCCAGGGGGCATATGGCTACACCTTC.

The chain employs TRBV20-1 and TRBJ1-1; 7 nucleotides line up with TRBD1. Germline V gene lookup returns CDR1 DFQATT and CDR2 SNEGSKA (reference sequence). The CDR3 covers 14 residues. V gave up 1 base and J gave up 4 bases; unmatched junction bases: 6. The CDR3 spells CSARVAGGFTEAFF. For the CDR3, the DNA is TGCAGTGCTAGAGTTGCAGGGGGATTCACTGAAGCTTTCTTT.

The J gene is TRBJ2-7, the V gene TRBV6-6; possible D gene TRBD1, 6 bases. CDR1 MNHNY and CDR2 SVGAGI come from the germline V gene (reference sequence). The V and J ends lost 2 bases and 7 bases respectively, with 9 bases between them. This CDR3 is built from 12 residues. For the CDR3, the DNA is TGTGCCAGCAGTTACCTTCAGGGGGAGCAGTACTTC. Residues: CASSYLQGEQYF.

The V gene is TRBV7-6, the J gene TRBJ2-7; 8 bases are shared with TRBD2. Germline lookup yields CDR1 SGHVS and CDR2 FNYEAQ. Trimming took 1 base from V and 3 from J; bases not matched to a gene: 5. This CDR3 is built from 15 residues. This CDR3 reads CASSLGAGAVYEQYF. The CDR3 DNA follows: TGTGCCAGCAGCTTAGGAGCGGGAGCAGTCTACGAGCAGTACTTC.

The chain employs TRBV12-3 or TRBV12-4 and TRBJ1-1; D possibly corresponds to TRBD1 (5 bases). CDR3 length: 13 amino acids. Between the trimmed V and J ends, which lost 4 bases and 3 bases, there was a span of 9 bases. The DNA of the CDR3 is TGTGCCAGCAGTTCCAGGGCCTACACTGAAGCTTTCTTT. Protein: CASSSRAYTEAFF.